This is a list of T cell receptor beta chains from one sample in a study of response to subunit inactivated influenza vaccine. TCRdb reprocessed the RT-PCR reads with MiXCR, giving one entry per CDR3 protein. The sample lists 180,000 or so distinct CDR3 sequences, 9.5% to 15% occurring once. These records were also assigned to another study, of T cells expressing NK-cell markers.

The sequencing used CD8+ T cells sorted from PBMCs, collected roughly 12 days after vaccination. These receptors all come from a man between 45 and 60 years old who received an inactivated influenza vaccine. CDR3s include the opening cysteine and the closing phenylalanine or tryptophan. The order of the fields is CDR3 protein, CDR3 DNA, clone size, J gene, D gene, V gene. The D gene is left open where the match is weak. Clone size, where shown, is once, few, many, or a class for clones that have expanded.

CASSHPGTGSSYEQYF	TGCGCCAGCAGCCATCCCGGGACAGGTAGCTCCTACGAGCAGTACTTC	few	TRBJ2-7	TRBD1	TRBV4-1
CASSLNDGGEQYF	TGTGCCAGCAGCTTAAATGACGGAGGCGAGCAGTACTTC	many	TRBJ2-7	NA	TRBV7-9
CSVVPRSSYEQYF	TGCAGCGTTGTCCCCAGGAGCTCCTACGAGCAGTACTTC	few	TRBJ2-7	NA	TRBV29-1
CATSDGLSAFF	TGTGCCACCAGTGACGGACTATCAGCTTTCTTT	few	TRBJ1-1	NA	TRBV24-1
CASSPPMENTEAFF	TGTGCCAGCAGCCCCCCCATGGAGAACACTGAAGCTTTCTTT	NA	TRBJ1-1	NA	TRBV3-1
CASSQIGTGVEKLFF	TGTGCCAGCAGCCAAATCGGGACAGGGGTCGAAAAACTGTTTTTT	few	TRBJ1-4	TRBD1	TRBV12-3/TRBV12-4
CASSHQWEGRYNEQFF	TGCGCCAGCAGCCACCAATGGGAGGGCCGCTACAATGAGCAGTTCTTC	NA	TRBJ2-1	TRBD2	TRBV4-3
CASSFDLRGNTEAFF	TGTGCCAGCAGTTTTGACCTTCGGGGGAACACTGAAGCTTTCTTT	NA	TRBJ1-1	NA	TRBV12-3/TRBV12-4
CASSFLYNEQFF	TGTGCCAGCAGTTTCCTTTACAATGAGCAGTTCTTC	few	TRBJ2-1	NA	TRBV12-3/TRBV12-4
CASSETPWGTDTQYF	TGCGCCAGCAGCGAAACCCCGTGGGGCACAGATACGCAGTATTTT	many	TRBJ2-3	NA	TRBV4-3
CASSLVQETQYF	TGTGCCAGCAGCTTAGTTCAAGAGACCCAGTACTTC	NA	TRBJ2-5	NA	TRBV13
CASGTGLSYEQYF	TGTGCCAGCGGTACAGGGCTCTCCTACGAGCAGTACTTC	few	TRBJ2-7	NA	TRBV11-2
CASSLGHSGGLGTDTQYF	TGCGCCAGCAGCTTGGGCCATAGCGGGGGCCTTGGAACAGATACGCAGTATTTT	NA	TRBJ2-3	TRBD2	TRBV5-1
CSASGTSGYNEQFF	TGCAGTGCTAGTGGGACTAGCGGTTACAATGAGCAGTTCTTC	NA	TRBJ2-1	TRBD2	TRBV20-1
CASSLDRDRQYF	TGTGCCAGCAGCTTGGATCGGGACAGGCAGTACTTC	few	TRBJ2-7	TRBD1	TRBV7-9
CASNPGGTDTQYF	TGCGCCAGCAACCCCGGGGGCACAGATACGCAGTATTTT	NA	TRBJ2-3	NA	TRBV5-1
CASSLTVPAYEQYF	TGTGCCAGTAGTTTGACAGTGCCGGCCTACGAGCAGTACTTC	many	TRBJ2-7	NA	TRBV19
CASSQGTGTGNYEQYF	TGTGCCAGCAGCCAGGGAACCGGGACAGGTAACTACGAGCAGTACTTC	NA	TRBJ2-7	TRBD1	TRBV3-1
CASSSWPTGPNYGYTF	TGCGCCAGCAGCTCCTGGCCTACAGGTCCAAACTATGGCTACACCTTC	NA	TRBJ1-2	NA	TRBV5-1
CASSQDPPSGSSYEQYF	TGCGCCAGCAGCCAAGATCCCCCTAGCGGGAGCTCCTACGAGCAGTACTTC	NA	TRBJ2-7	TRBD2	TRBV4-1
CASRGHPTEAFF	TGTGCCAGCAGGGGGCATCCAACTGAAGCTTTCTTT	NA	TRBJ1-1	NA	TRBV27
CASRRTGEWSPQPQHF	TGTGCCAGCAGACGGACAGGGGAGTGGTCGCCGCAGCCCCAGCATTTT	NA	TRBJ1-5	TRBD1	TRBV27
CASSLGHYNEQFF	TGTGCCAGCAGCCTAGGACACTACAATGAGCAGTTCTTC	NA	TRBJ2-1	NA	TRBV7-2
CASSPIKRTSFVEQYF	TGTGCCAGCAGCCCAATTAAACGGACTAGCTTTGTCGAGCAGTACTTC	NA	TRBJ2-7	TRBD2	TRBV28
CASRRSRRNTEAFF	TGTGCCAGCCGGCGAAGCAGGAGGAACACTGAAGCTTTCTTT	NA	TRBJ1-1	NA	TRBV2
CASSSAATNEKLFF	TGTGCCAGCAGCTCGGCTGCAACTAATGAAAAACTGTTTTTT	few	TRBJ1-4	NA	TRBV7-9
CASSASGASTDTQYF	TGTGCCAGCAGTGCTAGCGGGGCTAGCACAGATACGCAGTATTTT	NA	TRBJ2-3	TRBD2	TRBV12-3/TRBV12-4
CASSPDGRDTQYF	TGTGCCAGTAGTCCGGACGGGCGAGATACGCAGTATTTT	NA	TRBJ2-3	NA	TRBV19
CASSHHGTLEQYF	TGCGCCAGCAGTCATCACGGGACACTCGAGCAGTACTTC	many	TRBJ2-7	NA	TRBV23-1
CASSGSTGELFF	TGTGCCAGCAGCGGATCCACCGGGGAGCTGTTTTTT	few	TRBJ2-2	NA	TRBV5-4
CSVSSGRAYNEQFF	TGCAGCGTATCTAGCGGGAGAGCCTACAATGAGCAGTTCTTC	many	TRBJ2-1	TRBD2	TRBV29-1
CASGSGGAYNEQFF	TGCGCCAGCGGGAGCGGGGGGGCCTACAATGAGCAGTTCTTC	few	TRBJ2-1	TRBD2	TRBV10-2
CSVEGLATYNEQFF	TGCAGCGTTGAAGGACTAGCGACGTACAATGAGCAGTTCTTC	NA	TRBJ2-1	TRBD2	TRBV29-1
CASSGTFGTETYF	TGTGCCAGCAGCGGAACATTTGGGACCGAGACCTATTTT	few	TRBJ1-4	NA	TRBV3-1
CSAGGVSQETQYF	TGCAGTGCGGGGGGTGTATCGCAAGAGACCCAGTACTTC	NA	TRBJ2-5	NA	TRBV20-1
CSGLDGSYGYTF	TGCAGCGGCCTGGACGGGAGCTATGGCTACACCTTC	few	TRBJ1-2	NA	TRBV29-1
CASSDRGNEQFF	TGTGCCAGCAGCGACCGAGGGAATGAGCAGTTCTTC	few	TRBJ2-1	NA	TRBV7-3
CASSYSPAGGRDTQYF	TGTGCCAGCAGTTACTCTCCTGCGGGGGGCCGAGATACGCAGTATTTT	NA	TRBJ2-3	TRBD2	TRBV6-2/TRBV6-3
CASSLWPGLADTGELFF	TGTGCCAGCAGTTTGTGGCCCGGACTAGCGGACACCGGGGAGCTGTTTTTT	NA	TRBJ2-2	TRBD2	TRBV28
CASILGNEQFF	TGTGCCAGCATCCTAGGGAATGAGCAGTTCTTC	NA	TRBJ2-1	NA	TRBV7-2
CASSDRDTSGVYGYTF	TGTGCCAGCAGCGACAGGGACACCTCAGGCGTCTATGGCTACACCTTC	NA	TRBJ1-2	TRBD1	TRBV7-9
CASSFYRFTDTQYF	TGTGCCAGCAGTTTTTATAGGTTCACAGATACGCAGTATTTT	NA	TRBJ2-3	NA	TRBV27
CASSPGTGGFYNEQFF	TGCGCCAGCAGCCCAGGGACAGGGGGCTTCTACAATGAGCAGTTCTTC	NA	TRBJ2-1	TRBD1	TRBV5-1